This TCR beta chain comes out of a study of T cells after yellow fever vaccination. V lost 6 bases and J 1 base, leaving 12 bases between the germline ends. Per germline, CDR1 LGHNT and CDR2 FRNRAP. CDR3 size: 14 residues. This clonotype appeared a few times. TCRdb ran MiXCR on the 5' RACE reads and lists one entry per CDR3 protein. The sample lists some 97,000 distinct CDR3 sequences; approximately 5.5% were seen once. This receptor was identified in a man aged 18 to 30 who received the YFV17D yellow fever vaccine. The chain recombines TRBV12-5 with TRBJ1-1, with D tentatively TRBD1 (6 bases). Sequencing was performed on CD8+ T cells sorted from PBMCs, taken 10 days after the yellow fever booster vaccination. For the CDR3, the DNA is TGTGCTAGTGGCCCAGGGGTCGCGAACACTGAAGCTTTCTTT. This encodes CASGPGVANTEAFF.